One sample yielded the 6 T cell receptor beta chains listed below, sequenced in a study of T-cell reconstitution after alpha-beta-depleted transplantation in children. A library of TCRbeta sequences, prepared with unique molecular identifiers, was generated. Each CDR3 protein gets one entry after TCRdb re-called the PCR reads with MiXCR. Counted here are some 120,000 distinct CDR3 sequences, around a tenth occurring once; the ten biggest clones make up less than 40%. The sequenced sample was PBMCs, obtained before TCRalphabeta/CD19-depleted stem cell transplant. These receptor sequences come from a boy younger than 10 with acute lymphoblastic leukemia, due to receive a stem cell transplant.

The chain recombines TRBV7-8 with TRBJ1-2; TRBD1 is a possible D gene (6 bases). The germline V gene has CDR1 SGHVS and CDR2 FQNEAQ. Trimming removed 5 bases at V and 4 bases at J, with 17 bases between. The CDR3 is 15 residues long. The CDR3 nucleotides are TGTGCCAGCAGCCCCGGGACACCCGGAGGCTATGGCTACACCTTC. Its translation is CASSPGTPGGYGYTF.

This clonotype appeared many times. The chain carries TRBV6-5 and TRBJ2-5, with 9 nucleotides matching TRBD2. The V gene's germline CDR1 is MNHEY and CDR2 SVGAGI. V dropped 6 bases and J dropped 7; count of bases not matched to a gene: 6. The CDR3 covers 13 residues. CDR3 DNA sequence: TGTGCCAGCAGAGGGACTAGCTGGGGGACCCAGTACTTC. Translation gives CASRGTSWGTQYF.

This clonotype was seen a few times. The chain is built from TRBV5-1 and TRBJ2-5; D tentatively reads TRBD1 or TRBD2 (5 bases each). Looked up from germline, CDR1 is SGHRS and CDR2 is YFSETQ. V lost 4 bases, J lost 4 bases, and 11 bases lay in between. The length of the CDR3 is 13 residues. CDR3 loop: CASSHGDGETQYF. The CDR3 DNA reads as TGCGCCAGCAGCCATGGGGACGGAGAGACCCAGTACTTC.

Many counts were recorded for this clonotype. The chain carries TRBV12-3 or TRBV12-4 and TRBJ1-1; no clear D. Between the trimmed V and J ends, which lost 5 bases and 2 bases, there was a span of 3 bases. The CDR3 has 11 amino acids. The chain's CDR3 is CASSINTEAFF. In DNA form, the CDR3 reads TGTGCCAGCAGTATCAACACTGAAGCTTTCTTT.

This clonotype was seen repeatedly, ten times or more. The CDR3 DNA sequence: TGTGCCAGCAGCTTAATGACAGAAGATACGCAGTATTTT. Its translation is CASSLMTEDTQYF. The V gene is TRBV7-3, the J gene TRBJ2-3, with D possibly TRBD1 on 5 matching bases. This CDR3 region has 13 residues. The V end lost 1 base, the J end lost 5 bases, and 7 bases lay between the germline ends. Germline values: CDR1 SGHTA, CDR2 FQGTGA.

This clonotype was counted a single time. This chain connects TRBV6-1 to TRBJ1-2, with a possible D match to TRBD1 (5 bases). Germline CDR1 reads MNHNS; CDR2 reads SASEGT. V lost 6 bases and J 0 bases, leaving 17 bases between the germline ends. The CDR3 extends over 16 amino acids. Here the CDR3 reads CASSRGAPTPNYGYTF. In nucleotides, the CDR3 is TGTGCCAGCAGCCGAGGGGCACCGACGCCTAACTATGGCTACACCTTC.